One sample yielded the 19 T cell receptor beta chains listed below, sequenced in a study of PD-L1 blockade in urothelial cancer. This table comes from immunoSEQ multiplex PCR, and its TCRdb copy is limited to in-frame clones, with some not included. The sample contains about 39,000 clones, more than 85% of which appear only once. The sample consisted of PBMCs, taken around atezolizumab (anti-PD-L1) treatment. These receptor sequences come from a man between 60 and 75 years old with urothelial cancer.

The chain joins TRBV27 to TRBJ2-5, with D possibly TRBD2 on 6 matching bases. The CDR3 spans 16 residues. V was shortened by 6 bases and J by 5 bases, with 22 bases between the two germline ends. Germline V gene data show CDR1 as MNHEY and CDR2 as SMNVEV (reference sequence). CDR3 bases: TGTGCCAGCAGGCGACTAGTCTCGGCGATGGAGGAGACCCAGTACTTC. This codes for CASRRLVSAMEETQYF.

CDR3 coding DNA: TGCGCCAGCAGGACGGCGGGGGGGACCGGGGAGCTGTTTTTT. It yields the protein CASRTAGGTGELFF. This chain connects TRBV5-1 to TRBJ2-2, with 9 positions matching TRBD2. The V gene's germline CDR1 is SGHRS and CDR2 YFSETQ. This CDR3 is built from 14 residues. Trimming removed 5 bases from V and 5 bases from J; junction bases left unmatched: 4. Using reference TRBV5-1 and TRBJ2-2 for the parts outside the CDR3, the full variable domain is KAGVTQTPRYLIKTRGQQVTLSCSPISGHRSVSWYQQTPGQGLQFLFEYFSETQRNKGNFPGRFSGRQFSNSRSEMNVSTLELGDSALYLCASRTAGGTGELFFGEGSRLTVL.

The CDR3 DNA is TGTGCCAGCAGCCTCCAGGTCCCGGGACAAATGGGGTCCTACGAGCAGTACTTC. Translation gives CASSLQVPGQMGSYEQYF. The chain couples TRBV5-5 to TRBJ2-7; D perhaps matches TRBD1 (6 bases). Trimming stripped 4 bases from V and 1 base from J, with 24 bases between. The CDR3 is made up of 18 amino acids. Germline V gives CDR1 SGHKS, CDR2 YYEKEE (reference sequence).

V usage is TRBV7-4 and J usage is TRBJ1-5; 8 bases line up with TRBD1. Looked up from germline, CDR1 is SGHVT and CDR2 is SQSDAQ. The CDR3 loop spans 17 amino acids. After removal of 4 bases from V and 6 bases from J, the junction contained 14 bases not matched to a gene. This CDR3 reads CASSSNMGDRGRQPQHF. The CDR3 DNA is TGTGCCAGCAGCTCAAATATGGGAGACAGGGGTCGTCAGCCCCAGCATTTT.

The chain employs TRBV7-9 and TRBJ1-1; D is undetermined. V lost 5 bases and J 0 bases, leaving 10 bases between the germline ends. The CDR3 consists of 14 residues. Germline CDR1 and CDR2: SEHNR and FQNEAQ (reference sequence). The CDR3 DNA reads TGTGCCAGCAGCGCGGCGAATATGAACACTGAAGCTTTCTTT. It encodes CASSAANMNTEAFF.

This chain joins TRBV21-1 and TRBJ1-1; the table's D call of TRBD1 was not tested on the DNA. TRBV21-1 is labeled a pseudogene. This CDR3 contains 16 residues. Written as DNA, the CDR3 is TGTGCCAGCAGCTTCAGGGGGGACCCAGGCGGCACTGAAGCTTTCTTT. Protein product: CASSFRGDPGGTEAFF.

The V gene is TRBV5-1, the J gene TRBJ2-7; tentative D call: TRBD2 (6 bases). This CDR3 contains 14 residues. CDR1 is SGHRS, CDR2 YFSETQ, per germline. V shed 0 bases and J shed 7 bases, with 14 bases lying between them. The CDR3 loop reads CASSLGREVDEQYF. Written as DNA, the CDR3 is TGCGCCAGCAGCTTGGGGAGGGAGGTGGATGAGCAGTACTTC. The full variable domain, rest sourced from reference TRBV5-1 and TRBJ2-7, is KAGVTQTPRYLIKTRGQQVTLSCSPISGHRSVSWYQQTPGQGLQFLFEYFSETQRNKGNFPGRFSGRQFSNSRSEMNVSTLELGDSALYLCASSLGREVDEQYFGPGTRLTVT.

This chain links TRBV29-1 with TRBJ2-5, with a tentative D call TRBD2 (6 bases). Germline lookup yields CDR1 SQVTM and CDR2 ANQGSEA. The CDR3 contains 14 residues. Trimming cost V 7 bases and J 1 base, with 16 bases left between them. The CDR3 here is CSAGGGGIQETQYF. The CDR3 nucleotides read TGCAGCGCCGGGGGTGGGGGAATCCAAGAGACCCAGTACTTC.

The V and J genes are TRBV27 and TRBJ2-7; 7 bases map to TRBD2. This CDR3 is 14 amino acids long. CDR1 is MNHEY and CDR2 is SMNVEV in the germline V gene (reference sequence). V shed 5 bases and J 7 bases; nucleotides not matched to a gene: 11. The CDR3 DNA is TGTGCCAGCAGTCGGGCCGGGGGGAGGCGGGAGCAGTACTTC. It yields the protein CASSRAGGRREQYF.

The chain employs TRBV6-5 and TRBJ1-2; D perhaps matches TRBD1 (6 bases). Germline CDR1 reads MNHEY; CDR2 reads SVGAGI. The ends were cut back, 5 bases at V and 5 bases at J, with 18 bases in the middle. The CDR3 has 15 amino acids. The CDR3 region has the DNA TGTGCCAGCAGTCATGACAGGTCGGTGGTATATGGCTACACCTTC. Translating gives CASSHDRSVVYGYTF.

The gene calls are TRBV2 and TRBJ1-4; D is ambiguous. The CDR3 consists of 14 residues. Trimming stripped 1 base from V and 7 bases from J, with 10 bases between. The germline V gene encodes CDR1 SNHLY and CDR2 FYNNEI. In DNA form, the CDR3 reads TGTGCCAGCAGTGAAGTGTTCTTCGGTGAAAAACTGTTTTTT. Amino acid sequence: CASSEVFFGEKLFF.

This sequence joins TRBV7-2 and TRBJ2-3, with 11 positions matching TRBD2. CDR1 and CDR2 from the germline V gene are SGHTA and FQGNSA. This CDR3 comprises 17 residues. The V and J ends lost 6 bases and 0 bases, in that order; junction bases with no gene match: 8. DNA of the CDR3: TGTGCCAGCAGTTTTAGCGGGGGGGCCTATAGCACAGATACGCAGTATTTT. Encoded protein: CASSFSGGAYSTDTQYF.

The chain employs TRBV7-2 and TRBJ2-3, with 7 bases fitting TRBD1. CDR1 SGHTA and CDR2 FQGNSA come from the germline V gene. With V trimmed by 5 bases and J by 0 bases, 8 bases remained unmatched. The CDR3 runs 16 residues. The CDR3 DNA reads as TGTGCCAGCAGCAGGGACAGTTGGTTTAGCACAGATACGCAGTATTTT. This translates into CASSRDSWFSTDTQYF.

The J gene is TRBJ2-5, the V gene TRBV7-8; 8 nucleotides agree with TRBD1. The CDR3 loop spans 15 amino acids. The germline V gene has CDR1 SGHVS and CDR2 FQNEAQ. V was pared by 5 bases and J by 4 bases, with 9 bases of the junction left unmatched. The CDR3 coding sequence is TGTGCCAGCAGCCCCCGGACAGGGTCTCGAGAGACCCAGTACTTC. It yields the protein CASSPRTGSRETQYF.

The V gene is TRBV28, the J gene TRBJ2-5; 13 bases match TRBD2. The length of the CDR3 is 15 residues. Looked up from germline, CDR1 is MDHEN and CDR2 is SYDVKM. The J segment lost 2 bases and the V segment lost 6 bases, leaving 3 bases of the junction unmatched. The CDR3 protein is CASSPGLAGQETQYF. DNA for the CDR3: TGTGCCAGCAGCCCGGGACTAGCGGGGCAAGAGACCCAGTACTTC.

The V gene is TRBV5-4, the J gene TRBJ2-7, with D possibly matching TRBD2 (7 bases). CDR1 and CDR2 (germline): SGHNT, YYREEE (reference sequence). The length of the CDR3 is 17 residues. Trimming shortened V by 4 bases and J by 1 base, and 21 bases separated the two germline ends. The CDR3 bases are TGTGCCAGCAGCGAACAAGGAGGGAGGGGGGGATCCTACGAGCAGTACTTC. Translating gives CASSEQGGRGGSYEQYF.

CDR3 in DNA: TGTGCCAGCAGTTTACAGGTAATCTACGAGCAGTACTTC. Protein: CASSLQVIYEQYF. The V and J genes are TRBV28 and TRBJ2-7; D not certain. Per the germline V gene, CDR1 is MDHEN and CDR2 is SYDVKM. The germline V and J ends were trimmed by 2 bases and 3 bases, with 8 bases remaining between them. This CDR3 is built from 13 residues.

The chain has TRBV6-5 and TRBJ1-2; TRBD1 might be the D (6 bases). Trimming removed 6 bases at V and 4 bases at J, with 12 bases between. The CDR3 length is 13 residues. Germline V gene lookup returns CDR1 MNHEY and CDR2 SVGAGI. CDR3 region: CASSAGDLYGYTF. The CDR3 DNA follows: TGTGCCAGCAGCGCAGGGGATCTCTATGGCTACACCTTC.

This sequence joins TRBV4-3 and TRBJ2-1; unclear D gene. The germline gives CDR1 LGHNA, CDR2 YSLEER. The CDR3 has 14 residues. V gave up 0 bases and J gave up 13 bases, with 16 bases separating them. The chain's CDR3 is CASSQDRVGRDQFF. The CDR3 DNA is TGCGCCAGCAGCCAAGATCGGGTGGGTAGAGACCAGTTCTTC.